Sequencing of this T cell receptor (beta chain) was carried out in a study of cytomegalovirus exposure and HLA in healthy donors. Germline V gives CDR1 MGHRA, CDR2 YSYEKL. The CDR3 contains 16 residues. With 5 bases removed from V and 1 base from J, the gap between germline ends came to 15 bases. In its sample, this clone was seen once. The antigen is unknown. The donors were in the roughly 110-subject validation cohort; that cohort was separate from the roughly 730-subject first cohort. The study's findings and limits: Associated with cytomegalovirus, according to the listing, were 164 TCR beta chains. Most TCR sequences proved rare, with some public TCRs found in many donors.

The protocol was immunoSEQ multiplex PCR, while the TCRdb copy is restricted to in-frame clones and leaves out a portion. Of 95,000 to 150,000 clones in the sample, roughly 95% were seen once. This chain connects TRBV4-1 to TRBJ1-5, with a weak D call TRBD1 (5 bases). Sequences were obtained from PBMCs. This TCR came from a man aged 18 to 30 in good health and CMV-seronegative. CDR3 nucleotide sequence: TGCGCCAGCAGCGCGGGACGCTCTGGGAGCAATCAGCCCCAGCATTTT. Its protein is CASSAGRSGSNQPQHF.